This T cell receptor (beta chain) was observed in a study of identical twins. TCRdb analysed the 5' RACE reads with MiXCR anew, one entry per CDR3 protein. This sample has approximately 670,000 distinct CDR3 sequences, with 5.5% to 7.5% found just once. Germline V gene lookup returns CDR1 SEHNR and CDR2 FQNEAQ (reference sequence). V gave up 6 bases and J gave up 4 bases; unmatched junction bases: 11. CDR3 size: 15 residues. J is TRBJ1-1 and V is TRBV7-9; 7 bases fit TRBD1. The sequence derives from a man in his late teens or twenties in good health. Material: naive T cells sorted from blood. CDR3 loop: CASSLLLQGSTEAFF. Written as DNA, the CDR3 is TGTGCCAGCAGTCTCCTTCTACAGGGGAGCACTGAAGCTTTCTTT.